Each of the 4 T cell receptor beta chains below was sequenced from the same sample in a study of CD8+ T cells in alopecia areata (dated by TCRdb to 2016 to 2018). According to the study, the label for this sample's time point signals: baseline before oral tofacitinib. Preparation of the library involved the immunoSEQ multiplex PCR assay. To provide template for TCR sequencing, every sample had RNA extracted and reverse transcribed into cDNA. Entries here come from immuneACCESS through TCRdb and include only in-frame sequences with V and J called. Some clones fail to appear in such tables; in the studies checked, an unresolved V gene covers under half of the shortfall, and the cause of the remainder is unknown. The sample profile shows about 150,000 clones; under 60% of them were found once. The ten largest clones take up approximately 19% of the sample. This specimen consisted of CD8+ T cells sorted from blood, obtained at week 0. The receptors shown here come from a human donor with alopecia areata.

This clone has only a few counts. This chain joins TRBV6-5 and TRBJ2-2; D ambiguous. Trimming removed 6 bases from V and 2 bases from J, with 7 bases in between. This CDR3 contains 13 residues. Germline CDR1 is MNHEY and CDR2 is SVGAGI. The CDR3 nucleotides are TGTGCCAGCAGAGAGTTAAACACCGGGGAGCTGTTTTTT. Translating gives CASRELNTGELFF.

This clone was seen once. The J gene is TRBJ2-7, the V gene TRBV25-1, with no clear D. This CDR3 has 12 residues. Trimming took off 0 bases at V and 0 bases at J, with 0 bases between the two ends. Germline lookup yields CDR1 MGHDK and CDR2 SYGVNS. CDR3 sequence: CASSEYSYEQYF. The CDR3 DNA sequence: TGTGCCAGCAGTGAATACTCCTACGAGCAGTACTTC.

This chain connects TRBV9 to TRBJ2-3; 7 positions match TRBD2. Per germline, CDR1 SGDLS and CDR2 YYNGEE. Trimming removed 3 bases from V and 4 bases from J; junction bases left unmatched: 11. The CDR3 runs to 16 residues. CDR3 sequence reads: CASSGEPGLTPDTQYF. The CDR3 bases are TGTGCCAGCAGCGGGGAGCCGGGACTAACTCCAGATACGCAGTATTTT.

The J gene is TRBJ2-7, the V gene TRBV6-5, with TRBD2 matching 8 bases. Germline V gene data show CDR1 as MNHEY and CDR2 as SVGAGI. The CDR3 is made up of 15 amino acids. V was pared by 0 bases and J by 6 bases, with 7 bases of the junction left unmatched. CDR3 DNA: TGTGCCAGCAGTTACTCTACCGGGGGGGCCGGCGAGCAGTACTTC. Its protein is CASSYSTGGAGEQYF.